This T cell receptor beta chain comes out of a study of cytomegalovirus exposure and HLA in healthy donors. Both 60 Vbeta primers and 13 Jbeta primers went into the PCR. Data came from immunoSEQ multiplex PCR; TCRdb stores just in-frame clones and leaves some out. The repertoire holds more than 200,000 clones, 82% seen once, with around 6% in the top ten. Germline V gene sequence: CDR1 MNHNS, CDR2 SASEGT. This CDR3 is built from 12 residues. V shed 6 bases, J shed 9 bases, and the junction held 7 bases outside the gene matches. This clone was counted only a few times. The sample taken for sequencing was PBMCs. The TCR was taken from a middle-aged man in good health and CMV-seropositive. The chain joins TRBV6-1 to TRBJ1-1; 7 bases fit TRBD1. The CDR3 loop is CASRTGTDKAFF. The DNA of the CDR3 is TGTGCCAGCAGGACAGGGACAGATAAAGCTTTCTTT.